Below, 13 T cell receptor beta chains from the same sample are listed, as sequenced in a study of cytomegalovirus exposure and HLA in healthy donors. The PCR contained 60 Vbeta and 13 Jbeta primers. Sequencing was performed with immunoSEQ multiplex PCR; in TCRdb, only in-frame clones are kept and a portion is missing. Of 150,000 to 200,000 clones listed, around 78% are singletons. Sequencing was performed on PBMCs. The receptors were gathered from a man aged 25 to 40 in good health and CMV-seronegative.

This clone came up a few times. The V and J genes are TRBV5-1 and TRBJ2-5; 14 nucleotides match TRBD2. The CDR3 spans 16 residues. V dropped 3 bases and J dropped 0; count of bases not matched to a gene: 1. Germline V gene data show CDR1 as SGHRS and CDR2 as YFSETQ. The CDR3 region has the DNA TGCGCCAGCAGCTGGGGACTAGCGGGAGACCAAGAGACCCAGTACTTC. Encoded protein: CASSWGLAGDQETQYF. Together with reference TRBV5-1 and TRBJ2-5, the CDR3 gives the full variable domain: KAGVTQTPRYLIKTRGQQVTLSCSPISGHRSVSWYQQTPGQGLQFLFEYFSETQRNKGNFPGRFSGRQFSNSRSEMNVSTLELGDSALYLCASSWGLAGDQETQYFGPGTRLLVL.

The count of this clone is one. This chain joins TRBV7-9 and TRBJ2-3; D gene uncertain. The germline V and J ends were trimmed by 5 bases and 2 bases, with 5 bases remaining between them. There are 12 residues in the CDR3. Germline loops: CDR1 SEHNR, CDR2 FQNEAQ (reference sequence). The CDR3 DNA reads as TGTGCCAGCAGCCAACACACAGATACGCAGTATTTT. Its protein is CASSQHTDTQYF.

The chain has TRBV5-1 and TRBJ2-7; 9 bases agree with TRBD2. From germline, CDR1 is SGHRS and CDR2 YFSETQ. V gave up 0 bases and J gave up 4 bases; unmatched junction bases: 5. The CDR3 is 15 amino acids. This CDR3 is CASSLDLAGIYEQYF. The CDR3 DNA sequence: TGCGCCAGCAGCTTGGATCTAGCGGGGATTTACGAGCAGTACTTC.

The rearrangement uses TRBV9 and TRBJ2-6, with 12 positions matching TRBD2. The CDR3 totals 18 residues. The germline CDR1 and CDR2 sequences are SGDLS and YYNGEE. V trimming: 4 bases; J trimming: 1 base; junction bases outside the gene matches: 6. The CDR3 reads CASSRALAGGSGANVLTF. The CDR3 DNA reads TGTGCCAGCAGCCGAGCCCTAGCGGGAGGGTCTGGGGCCAACGTCCTGACTTTC.

The chain has TRBV7-3 and TRBJ2-5, with 9 positions matching TRBD1. The CDR3 extends over 15 amino acids. J was trimmed by 4 bases and V by 4 bases; bases with no gene match: 7. Germline CDR1 and CDR2: SGHTA and FQGTGA. CDR3 sequence (DNA): TGTGCCAGCAGCTCTACAGGGGGCTGGAGAGAGACCCAGTACTTC. It codes for CASSSTGGWRETQYF. The whole variable domain, filled in from reference TRBV7-3 and TRBJ2-5, reads GAGVSQTPSNKVTEKGKYVELRCDPISGHTALYWYRQSLGQGPEFLIYFQGTGAADDSGLPNDRFFAVRPEGSVSTLKIQRTERGDSAVYLCASSSTGGWRETQYFGPGTRLLVL.

The V call is TRBV5-4, the J call TRBJ1-5; D is undetermined. The CDR3 has 14 amino acids. Trimming removed 2 bases at V and 0 bases at J, with 6 bases between. Looked up from germline, CDR1 is SGHNT and CDR2 is YYREEE (reference sequence). The CDR3: CASSFFGSNQPQHF. The CDR3 region has the DNA TGTGCCAGCAGCTTCTTCGGTAGCAATCAGCCCCAGCATTTT.

The gene calls are TRBV6-5 and TRBJ2-5; possibly TRBD2 for D (5 bases). Deletions cut 5 bases from V and 5 bases from J, with 18 bases between. CDR3 size: 15 residues. Germline V gene lookup returns CDR1 MNHEY and CDR2 SVGAGI. Here the CDR3 reads CASSTRTRGSETQYF. In DNA, the CDR3 is TGTGCCAGCAGTACACGTACTAGAGGTTCCGAGACCCAGTACTTC.

The rearrangement joins TRBV5-5 to TRBJ2-7; no definite D call. CDR1 is SGHKS and CDR2 is YYEKEE in the germline V gene (reference sequence). Trimming cost V 0 bases and J 3 bases, with 13 bases left between them. The CDR3 runs to 15 residues. CDR3 bases: TGTGCCAGCAGCTTGGGGCGGTTTTCGCTCTACGAGCAGTACTTC. It yields the protein CASSLGRFSLYEQYF.

The chain combines TRBV10-1 with TRBJ1-1, with D unclear. V was pared by 0 bases and J by 5 bases, with 13 bases between. From germline, CDR1 is WNHNN and CDR2 SYGVQD (reference sequence). This CDR3 contains 15 residues. For the CDR3, the DNA is TGCGCCAGCAGTGAGTCAGGAGGGCGTGGGACTGAAGCTTTCTTT. The encoded protein is CASSESGGRGTEAFF.

This sequence joins TRBV5-1 and TRBJ2-5; TRBD2 matches 10 bases. The V gene's germline CDR1 is SGHRS and CDR2 YFSETQ. The V gene end was trimmed by 0 bases and the J gene end by 3 bases; junction bases not matched to a gene: 5. CDR3 length equals 16 residues. CDR3 region: CASSLALAGVEETQYF. The CDR3 DNA reads as TGCGCCAGCAGCTTGGCCCTAGCGGGAGTGGAAGAGACCCAGTACTTC.

CDR3 protein: CASSQTGSRRSPLHF. The CDR3 bases are TGTGCCAGCAGTCAGACAGGGTCCCGAAGATCACCCCTCCACTTT. The gene calls are TRBV27 and TRBJ1-6; 7 positions match TRBD1. J lost 10 bases, V lost 5 bases, and 11 bases had no gene match. The CDR3 has 15 amino acids. Germline assignment: CDR1 MNHEY and CDR2 SMNVEV (reference sequence).

J is TRBJ2-1 and V is TRBV5-1; tentative D call: TRBD2 (5 bases). The CDR3 has 12 amino acids. V was pared by 0 bases and J by 7 bases, with 5 bases between. CDR1 SGHRS and CDR2 YFSETQ come from the germline V gene. CDR3 nucleotide sequence: TGCGCCAGCAGCTTGGCGGGGAATGAGCAGTTCTTC. It yields the protein CASSLAGNEQFF.

The chain couples TRBV27 to TRBJ1-1; 7 positions match TRBD1. This CDR3 has 16 amino acids. Germline V gives CDR1 MNHEY, CDR2 SMNVEV (reference sequence). Trimming took 0 bases from V and 4 from J; bases not matched to a gene: 8. CDR3 sequence: CASSLSQTGLVTEAFF. CDR3 bases: TGTGCCAGCAGTTTATCCCAGACAGGGTTGGTCACTGAAGCTTTCTTT.